These T cell receptor beta chains were read from a single sample in a study of PD-L1 blockade in urothelial cancer. Sequencing used immunoSEQ multiplex PCR; TCRdb keeps in-frame clones, though not all of them. The sample lists about 36,000 clones, 84% occurring once. Here the sequenced sample was PBMCs, taken around atezolizumab (anti-PD-L1) treatment. The receptors originated from a man in his forties with urothelial cancer. Both conserved end residues are part of each CDR3. D genes are given only for firm matches. The size field is filled for only some rows; it gives once, few, many or a size class.

v_call,clone_size,d_call,j_call,cdr3_aa,cdr3_nt
TRBV5-1,.,TRBD2,TRBJ2-1,CASSINIAGGYNEQFF,TGCGCCAGCAGCATCAACATAGCGGGAGGGTACAATGAGCAGTTCTTC
TRBV10-2,.,TRBD2,TRBJ2-7,CASNPSGTSYEQYF,TGCGCCAGCAACCCTAGCGGGACCTCCTACGAGCAGTACTTC
TRBV4-1,.,.,TRBJ2-5,CASSQAEGTQYF,TGCGCCAGCAGCCAAGCCGAGGGGACCCAGTACTTC
TRBV28,.,.,TRBJ1-2,CASSLSAGAGGYTF,TGTGCCAGCAGTTTATCGGCGGGGGCGGGGGGCTACACCTTC
TRBV27,.,.,TRBJ2-5,CASSFLRGSGETQYF,TGTGCCAGCAGTTTCCTCCGGGGGTCGGGAGAGACCCAGTACTTC
TRBV13,.,TRBD1,TRBJ1-2,CASSLGTGDYGYTF,TGTGCCAGCAGCTTAGGGACAGGGGACTATGGCTACACCTTC
TRBV28,.,TRBD2,TRBJ2-1,CASRRGLAAYNEQFF,TGTGCCAGCAGGCGTGGACTAGCGGCTTACAATGAGCAGTTCTTC
TRBV28,.,.,TRBJ1-1,CASRPPGKATEAFF,TGTGCCAGCAGGCCCCCCGGGAAGGCCACTGAAGCTTTCTTT
TRBV19,.,.,TRBJ2-5,CASSIARRQETQYF,TGTGCCAGTAGTATTGCCAGGAGGCAAGAGACCCAGTACTTC
TRBV18,few,TRBD2,TRBJ2-1,CASSPPGVSGRAQFF,TGTGCCAGCTCACCACCGGGGGTTAGCGGGAGGGCACAGTTCTTC
TRBV5-5,.,TRBD2,TRBJ2-7,CASSWTSGPHSEQYF,TGTGCCAGCAGCTGGACTAGCGGGCCCCACTCCGAGCAGTACTTC
TRBV29-1,few,.,TRBJ2-3,CSVAAVGVDTQYF,TGCAGCGTTGCCGCCGTAGGGGTGGATACGCAGTATTTT
TRBV28,.,TRBD1,TRBJ1-5,CASAGGRGQPQHF,TGTGCCAGTGCAGGGGGCAGGGGTCAGCCCCAGCATTTT
TRBV6-1,.,.,TRBJ1-5,CASSAGVNQPQHF,TGTGCCAGCAGTGCAGGGGTGAATCAGCCCCAGCATTTT
TRBV4-2,.,.,TRBJ1-2,CASSQGADTPLDYGYTF,TGTGCCAGCAGCCAAGGGGCCGACACCCCTCTGGACTATGGCTACACCTTC
TRBV19,once,.,TRBJ1-2,CASSIALGTGTSNYGYTF,TGTGCCAGTAGTATAGCTCTGGGAACTGGAACTAGTAACTATGGCTACACCTTC
TRBV19,.,.,TRBJ1-5,CASSIDRAQPQHF,TGTGCCAGTAGTATAGATCGAGCACAGCCCCAGCATTTT
TRBV29-1,once,.,TRBJ1-5,CSVGEGNQPQHF,TGCAGCGTTGGGGAGGGCAATCAGCCCCAGCATTTT
TRBV30,.,.,TRBJ1-2,CAWYDRSRNGYTF,TGTGCCTGGTATGACAGATCCCGTAATGGCTACACCTTC
TRBV5-3,.,.,TRBJ2-1,CARSLPHFHSYNEQFF,TGTGCCAGAAGCTTGCCACATTTCCACTCCTACAATGAGCAGTTCTTC